The rows below give T cell receptor beta chains drawn from one sample of a study of T cells in Graves' hyperthyroidism and ophthalmopathy. TCRdb re-called the multiplex PCR reads with MiXCR, one entry per CDR3 protein. The repertoire holds some 720,000 distinct CDR3 sequences, with 16% as singletons. Specimen: blood. The receptor source for this set is a man aged 18-30 years with Graves' hyperthyroidism. CDR3s include the opening cysteine and the closing phenylalanine or tryptophan. The D gene is left open where the match is weak.

d_call: NA; v_call: TRBV13; cdr3_aa: CASSYLVGSSSYNEQFF
d_call: NA; v_call: TRBV10-1; cdr3_aa: CASSGNRDTEAFF
d_call: NA; v_call: TRBV20-1; cdr3_aa: CSANREYEQYF
d_call: NA; v_call: TRBV7-9; cdr3_aa: CASSAGRVGNTEAFF
d_call: NA; v_call: TRBV7-9; cdr3_aa: CASSPPEQGAPGNTIYF
d_call: NA; v_call: TRBV5-5; cdr3_aa: CASSLDPGRGYTF
d_call: NA; v_call: TRBV5-1; cdr3_aa: CASSFNSGGTQYF
d_call: NA; v_call: TRBV5-6; cdr3_aa: CASITQGGDTQYF
d_call: NA; v_call: TRBV7-3; cdr3_aa: CASSFSGEPYNEQFF
d_call: TRBD1; v_call: TRBV29-1; cdr3_aa: CSVEYRGGTEAFF
d_call: NA; v_call: TRBV7-8; cdr3_aa: CASSLSGISYGYTF
d_call: NA; v_call: TRBV3-1; cdr3_aa: CASSQVGGPYEQYF
d_call: NA; v_call: TRBV5-5; cdr3_aa: CASSLGGLPGFYEQYF
d_call: NA; v_call: TRBV2; cdr3_aa: CASSARPVTEQYF
d_call: TRBD2; v_call: TRBV7-9; cdr3_aa: CASRQPGLAGAGNEQFF
d_call: TRBD2; v_call: TRBV5-1; cdr3_aa: CASSVSGSTYNEQFF
d_call: NA; v_call: TRBV7-9; cdr3_aa: CASSLEPSEQYF
d_call: NA; v_call: TRBV20-1; cdr3_aa: CSARENPFYEQYF
d_call: NA; v_call: TRBV2; cdr3_aa: CASSEANYEQYF
d_call: TRBD1; v_call: TRBV15; cdr3_aa: CATSVGDRVLETQYF
d_call: NA; v_call: TRBV5-6; cdr3_aa: CASSPRRVREQYF
d_call: NA; v_call: TRBV4-3; cdr3_aa: CASSQRRGHNEQFF